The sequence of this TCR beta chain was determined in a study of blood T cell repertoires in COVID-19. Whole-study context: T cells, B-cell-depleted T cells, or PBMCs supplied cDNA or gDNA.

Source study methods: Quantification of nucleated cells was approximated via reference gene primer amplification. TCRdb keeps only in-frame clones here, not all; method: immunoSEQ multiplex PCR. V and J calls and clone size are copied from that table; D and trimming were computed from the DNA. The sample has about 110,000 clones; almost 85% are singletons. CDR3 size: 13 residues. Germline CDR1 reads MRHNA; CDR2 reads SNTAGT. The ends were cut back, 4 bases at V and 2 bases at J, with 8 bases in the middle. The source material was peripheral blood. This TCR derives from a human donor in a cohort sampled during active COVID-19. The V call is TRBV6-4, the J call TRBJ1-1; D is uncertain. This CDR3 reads CASSVEVNTEAFF. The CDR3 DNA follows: TGTGCCAGCAGTGTAGAGGTAAACACTGAAGCTTTCTTT.